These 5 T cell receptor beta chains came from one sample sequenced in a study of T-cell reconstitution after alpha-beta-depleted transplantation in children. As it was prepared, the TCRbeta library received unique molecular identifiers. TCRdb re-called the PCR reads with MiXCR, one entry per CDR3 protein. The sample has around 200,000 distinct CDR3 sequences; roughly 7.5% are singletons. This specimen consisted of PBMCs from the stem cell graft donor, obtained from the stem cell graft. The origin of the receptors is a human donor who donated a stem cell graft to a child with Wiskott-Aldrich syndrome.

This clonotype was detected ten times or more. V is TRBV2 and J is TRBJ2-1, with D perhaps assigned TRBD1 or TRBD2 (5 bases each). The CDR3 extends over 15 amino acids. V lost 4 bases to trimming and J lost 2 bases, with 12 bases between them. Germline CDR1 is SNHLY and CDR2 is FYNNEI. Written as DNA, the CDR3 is TGTGCCAGCAGTGGGTGGGACGGCACCTACAATGAGCAGTTCTTC. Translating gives CASSGWDGTYNEQFF.

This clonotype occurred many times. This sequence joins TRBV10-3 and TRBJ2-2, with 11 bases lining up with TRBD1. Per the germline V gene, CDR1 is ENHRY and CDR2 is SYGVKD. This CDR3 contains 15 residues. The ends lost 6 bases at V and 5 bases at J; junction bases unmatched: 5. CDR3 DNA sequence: TGTGCCATCAGCCTAGGACAGGGGGCAACCGGGGAGCTGTTTTTT. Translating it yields CAISLGQGATGELFF.

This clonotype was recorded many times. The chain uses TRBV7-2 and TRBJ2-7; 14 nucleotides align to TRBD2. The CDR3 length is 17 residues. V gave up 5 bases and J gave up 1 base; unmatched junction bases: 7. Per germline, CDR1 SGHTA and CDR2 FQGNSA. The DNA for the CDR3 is TGTGCCAGCAGCCTTAGGACTAGCGGGGGGCATTCCTACGAGCAGTACTTC. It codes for CASSLRTSGGHSYEQYF.

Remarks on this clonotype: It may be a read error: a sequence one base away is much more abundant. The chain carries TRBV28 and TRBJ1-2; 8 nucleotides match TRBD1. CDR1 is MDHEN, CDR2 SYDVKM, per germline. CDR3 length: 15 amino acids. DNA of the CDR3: TGTGCCAGCAGCCTGGGGACAGGAAAGTTCTATGACTACACCTTC. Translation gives CASSLGTGKFYDYTF.

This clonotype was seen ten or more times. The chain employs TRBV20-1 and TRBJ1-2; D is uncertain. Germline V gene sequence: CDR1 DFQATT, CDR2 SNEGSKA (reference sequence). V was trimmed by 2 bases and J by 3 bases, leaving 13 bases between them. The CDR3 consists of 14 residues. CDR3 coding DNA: TGCAGTGCTAGAAAGGCGACCTCGCACTATGGCTACACCTTC. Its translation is CSARKATSHYGYTF.